The clone carrying this T cell receptor beta chain was observed many times. The antigen is not known. The data originate from a study of CD8 T cells in ankylosing spondylitis. Whole-study results and caveats: Matched ankylosing spondylitis synovial fluid reportedly contained a significantly enriched population of disease-linked clones. Some of the motif variants had earlier been found in reactive arthritis patients' fluid and blood. Apparently characteristic of ankylosing spondylitis blood was a TCR beta motif (about 8 highly homologous variants).

TCRdb re-derived calls from the 5' RACE reads in MiXCR, one entry per CDR3 protein. The sample lists about 150,000 distinct CDR3 sequences, 7% to 8% seen once, with around 11% in the top ten. Trimming removed 3 bases from V and 0 bases from J, with 15 bases in between. This CDR3 spans 15 amino acids. Germline V lookup: CDR1 SQVTM, CDR2 ANQGSEA. The sample was blood, either unsorted or a sorted T cell fraction (not recorded which). The chain couples TRBV29-1 to TRBJ2-7, with D perhaps TRBD2 (5 bases). The receptor's source is a female donor with ankylosing spondylitis or in good health (not recorded which). The CDR3 protein is CSVEFPGGNSYEQYF. As DNA, the CDR3 is TGCAGCGTTGAGTTTCCAGGAGGTAACTCCTACGAGCAGTACTTC.